The clone carrying this TCR beta chain was seen repeatedly, ten times or more. What it binds is unknown. Arm-PCR of CDR3 regions and iRepertoire HTBI primers were used to build TCR beta libraries. One entry per CDR3 protein, called by TCRdb with MiXCR from the multiplex PCR reads. The sample lists about 460,000 distinct CDR3 sequences, 13% to 15% occurring once. Per the germline V gene, CDR1 is LGHDT and CDR2 is YNNKEL (reference sequence). V lost 4 bases and J 2 bases, leaving 12 bases between the germline ends. The CDR3 loop spans 14 amino acids. The entry originates in a study of regulatory T cells in long-lasting Graves disease. Study overall: Graves' patients, diagnosed recently, had received antithyroid drugs under 3 months. Study-level points and caveats: TRBV28, TRBJ1-2 and TRBJ2-5 were segments that persistent disease favored.

The time point was: newly diagnosed GD, antithyroid drugs for less than 3 months. Extracted RNA from PBMCs served as the source of the TCR library. One endocrinology department in Xi'an, China, was where patients came from. These data are also associated with another study on T cells in Graves' hyperthyroidism and ophthalmopathy. This second study notes: Patients were aged 18 to 65, had disease duration under 2 months, and had newly diagnosed hyperthyroidism.

The sample was peripheral blood mononuclear cells (PBMCs), taken at new diagnosis, from a patient treated with antithyroid drugs. The rearrangement links TRBV3-1 to TRBJ2-7, with D perhaps given as TRBD1 or TRBD2 (5 bases each). The receptor comes from a woman aged 45-65 years with Graves disease. As DNA, the CDR3 is TGTGCCAGCAGCCCCCGGACGGGACCCTACGAGCAGTACTTC. It is translated as CASSPRTGPYEQYF.